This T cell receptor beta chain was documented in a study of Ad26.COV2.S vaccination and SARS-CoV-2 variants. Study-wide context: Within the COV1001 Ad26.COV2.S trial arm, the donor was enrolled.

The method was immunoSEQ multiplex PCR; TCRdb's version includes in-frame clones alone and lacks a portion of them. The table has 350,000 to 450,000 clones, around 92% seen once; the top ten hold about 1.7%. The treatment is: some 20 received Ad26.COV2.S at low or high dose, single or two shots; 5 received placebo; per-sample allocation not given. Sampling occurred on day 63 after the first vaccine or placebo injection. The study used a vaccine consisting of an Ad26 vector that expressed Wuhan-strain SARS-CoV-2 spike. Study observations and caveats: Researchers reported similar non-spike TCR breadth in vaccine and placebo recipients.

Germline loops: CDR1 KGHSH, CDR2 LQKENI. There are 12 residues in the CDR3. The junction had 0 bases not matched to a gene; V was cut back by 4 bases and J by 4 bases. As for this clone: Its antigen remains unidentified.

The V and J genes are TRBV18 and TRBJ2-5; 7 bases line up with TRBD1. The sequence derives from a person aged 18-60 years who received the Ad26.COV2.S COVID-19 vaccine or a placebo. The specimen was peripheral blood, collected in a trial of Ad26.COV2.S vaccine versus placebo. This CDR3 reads CASSRDRETQYF. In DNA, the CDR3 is TGTGCCAGCTCACGGGACAGAGAGACCCAGTACTTC.